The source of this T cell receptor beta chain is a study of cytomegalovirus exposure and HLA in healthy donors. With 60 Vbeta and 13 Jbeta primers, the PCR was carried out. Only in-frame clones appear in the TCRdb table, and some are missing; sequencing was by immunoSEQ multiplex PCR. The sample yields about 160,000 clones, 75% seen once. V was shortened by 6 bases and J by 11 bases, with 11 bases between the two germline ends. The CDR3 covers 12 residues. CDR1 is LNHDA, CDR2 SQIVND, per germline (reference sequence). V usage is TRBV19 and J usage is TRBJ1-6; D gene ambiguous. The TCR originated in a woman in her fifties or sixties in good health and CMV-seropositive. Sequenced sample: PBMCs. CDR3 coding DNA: TGTGCCAGTAGCCCGCTCGGGGCACCCCTCCACTTT. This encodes CASSPLGAPLHF.